Following are 3 T cell receptor beta chains from one sample sequenced in a study of shared clonotypes between healthy human individuals. Assay used: immunoSEQ multiplex PCR; TCRdb lists only in-frame clones, some missing. The profile shows roughly 2 million clones, more than 90% of them singletons. The sequencing sample was made of naive CD4+ T cells sorted from blood. Subset reported: CD45RA+ positively selected. These receptor sequences come from a young man in good health.

This chain links TRBV7-8 with TRBJ1-3; no reliable D call. The CDR3 totals 16 residues. The V and J ends lost 1 base and 2 bases respectively, with 12 bases between them. Germline V gene lookup returns CDR1 SGHVS and CDR2 FQNEAQ. CDR3 coding DNA: TGTGCCAGCAGCTTAGGCGCGGCCCTTCCTGGAAACACCATATATTTT. It specifies CASSLGAALPGNTIYF.

Regarding this clone: The sample carries other DNA sequences with the same CDR3. J is TRBJ2-7 and V is TRBV5-1; 9 nucleotides align to TRBD1. The CDR3 has 14 amino acids. V shed 5 bases, J shed 4 bases, and the junction held 7 bases outside the gene matches. Germline V CDR1 and CDR2: SGHRS, YFSETQ. The CDR3 loop reads CASSQDRGGYEQYF. The CDR3 coding sequence is TGCGCCAGCAGTCAGGACAGGGGAGGGTACGAGCAGTACTTC.

The chain recombines TRBV5-1 with TRBJ1-2; D call uncertain. The CDR3 length is 14 residues. V gave up 0 bases and J gave up 5 bases, with 11 bases separating them. Looked up from germline, CDR1 is SGHRS and CDR2 is YFSETQ. This CDR3 reads CASSLDAEKYGYTF. CDR3 sequence (DNA): TGCGCCAGCAGCTTGGATGCAGAAAAATATGGCTACACCTTC.